These T cell receptor beta chains were read from a single sample in a study of T cell responses to AZD1222 COVID-19 vaccine. The protocol was immunoSEQ multiplex PCR, while the TCRdb copy is restricted to in-frame clones and leaves out a portion. The sample has approximately 150,000 clones; more than 80% are singletons. The sample here was peripheral blood, taken on day 0 of MenACWY control vaccination. The receptors originated from an adult in good health. Both conserved end residues are part of each CDR3. A D gene is named only where the DNA matches it firmly. Clone size is given for some rows only: seen once, a few or many times, or a class if the clone is expanded.

TRBJ2-3	NA	NA	TRBV24-1	TGTGCCACCAGTGCCGGGGGGCCCACAGATACGCAGTATTTT	CATSAGGPTDTQYF
TRBJ2-7	NA	NA	TRBV28	TGTGCCAGCAGCACCCCGGGACACCGAATCTACGAGCAGTACTTC	CASSTPGHRIYEQYF
TRBJ2-2	TRBD1	NA	TRBV6-2/TRBV6-3	TGTGCCAGCAGTACCGGGACAGGGGGAGAAATTCGACCCGGGGAGCTGTTTTTT	CASSTGTGGEIRPGELFF
TRBJ1-5	NA	NA	TRBV10-2	TGCGCCACCAATTCGGGACCCCATCAGCCCCAGCATTTT	CATNSGPHQPQHF
TRBJ1-1	NA	NA	TRBV10-3	TGTGCCATCAGTGAGTCACAGCAGAACACTGAAGCTTTCTTT	CAISESQQNTEAFF
TRBJ1-1	NA	NA	TRBV5-5	TGTGCCAGCAGCTTGGGGGTGTCGGGAGGCACTGAAGCTTTCTTT	CASSLGVSGGTEAFF
TRBJ2-5	NA	NA	TRBV10-1	TGCGCCAGCAGTCCGGGGAATATACAAGAGACCCAGTACTTC	CASSPGNIQETQYF
TRBJ2-2	TRBD2	NA	TRBV5-1	TGCGCCAGCAGCCGTGGGACGGGAGGGCCCGGGGAGCTGTTTTTT	CASSRGTGGPGELFF
TRBJ1-1	NA	NA	TRBV29-1	TGCAGCGCTGATGAAATGAACACTGAAGCTTTCTTT	CSADEMNTEAFF
TRBJ2-7	NA	NA	TRBV5-1	TGCGCCAGCAGCCCGGCCGAGGGTGGTCGGGGCGAGCAGTACTTC	CASSPAEGGRGEQYF
TRBJ1-4	NA	NA	TRBV7-6	TGTGCCAGCAGCCATTGGGAGGCGGATGAAAAACTGTTTTTT	CASSHWEADEKLFF
TRBJ2-5	NA	NA	TRBV7-9	TGTGCCAGCAGCTTTTCTATCGGGGTCGTAGCCCAAGAGACCCAGTACTTC	CASSFSIGVVAQETQYF
TRBJ2-1	NA	NA	TRBV6-1	TGTGCCAGCAGTGAAGCCACTCCCACCGATGAGCAGTTCTTC	CASSEATPTDEQFF
TRBJ1-2	NA	NA	TRBV9	TGTGCCAGTACCGGGAACTATGGCTACACCTTC	CASTGNYGYTF
TRBJ2-1	TRBD2	NA	TRBV9	TGTGCCAGCAGCGTAGATGGCGGGAGCTCCTACAATGAGCAGTTCTTC	CASSVDGGSSYNEQFF
TRBJ1-4	NA	once	TRBV30	TGTGCCTGGGGCGTGGGGGGTATGGGTGAAAAACTGTTTTTT	CAWGVGGMGEKLFF
TRBJ2-5	TRBD1	NA	TRBV9	TGTGCCAGCAGCGCCAGACGCGGACAGGACCTACAAGAGACCCAGTACTTC	CASSARRGQDLQETQYF
TRBJ2-7	NA	NA	TRBV5-1	TGCGCCAGCAGCTTGGAGGGACCCTCCTACGAGCAGTACTTC	CASSLEGPSYEQYF
TRBJ1-1	NA	NA	TRBV30	TGTGCCTGGAGTGTTAGGGGTGACGCTTTCTTT	CAWSVRGDAFF
TRBJ2-6	NA	NA	TRBV30	TGTGCCTGGAGTGTAAGAGGGGACTCTGGGGCCAACGTCCTGACTTTC	CAWSVRGDSGANVLTF
TRBJ1-1	NA	few	TRBV6-1	TGTGCCAGCAGTGCATTTGGGGTGACAGGTGGCCAGAACACTGAAGCTTTCTTT	CASSAFGVTGGQNTEAFF
TRBJ1-5	NA	NA	TRBV28	TGTGCCAGCAGTTTCCGAGGGTGGCGACAGCCCCAGCATTTT	CASSFRGWRQPQHF
TRBJ2-7	TRBD1	NA	TRBV6-1	TGTGCCAGCAGTGACAGCCGGGTTGGGACAGCCCGTTTAGGGCAGTACTTC	CASSDSRVGTARLGQYF
TRBJ1-1	TRBD1	NA	TRBV11-3	TGTGCCAGCAGCCCCAGGACAGGGGGCGAAGCTTTCTTT	CASSPRTGGEAFF
TRBJ1-6	TRBD1	NA	TRBV19	TGTGCCAGTAGTCCCCCCGGGTTGGACAGGGGAGGTTCACCCCTCCACTTT	CASSPPGLDRGGSPLHF
TRBJ1-5	TRBD1	NA	TRBV6-2/TRBV6-3	TGTGCCAGCAGTTCAAGACAGGGTAGGCAGCCCCAGCATTTT	CASSSRQGRQPQHF
TRBJ1-6	TRBD1	NA	TRBV19	TGTGCCACAAGGGACAGGGGAAGGTCACCCCTCCACTTT	CATRDRGRSPLHF
TRBJ1-6	NA	few	TRBV27	TGTGCCAGCAGTCCAATCGGGCAGGAAAATTCACCCCTCCACTTT	CASSPIGQENSPLHF
TRBJ2-7	TRBD1	NA	TRBV5-4	TGTGCCAGCAGCTGGACAGGGGGATACGAGCAGTACTTC	CASSWTGGYEQYF
TRBJ1-1	NA	NA	TRBV7-9	TGTGCCAGCAGCTTAGGGAAGGGTGCGTACACTGAAGCTTTCTTT	CASSLGKGAYTEAFF
TRBJ2-3	TRBD2	NA	TRBV4-3	TGCGCCAGCAGCCAAGATTCGCCACGACTAGCGGGGAACACAGATACGCAGTATTTT	CASSQDSPRLAGNTDTQYF
TRBJ1-2	NA	NA	TRBV6-4	TGTGCCAGCAGTGACCCGGGACCGGCGTCATATGGCTACACCTTC	CASSDPGPASYGYTF
TRBJ1-2	TRBD1	NA	TRBV2	TGTGCCAGCAGAGCTCCGACAGGGAACTATGGCTACACCTTC	CASRAPTGNYGYTF
TRBJ2-1	TRBD2	once	TRBV5-1	TGCGCCAGCAGCCCCGGGACTAGCCGTTATGAGCAGTTCTTC	CASSPGTSRYEQFF
TRBJ2-7	TRBD2	NA	TRBV5-5	TGTGCCAGCAGCTTTCCGGGGGGAGACGAGCAGTACTTC	CASSFPGGDEQYF
TRBJ2-2	TRBD1	NA	TRBV5-1	TGCGCCAGCAGCTTGGGGGACAGGGACACCGGGGAGCTGTTTTTT	CASSLGDRDTGELFF
TRBJ1-6	TRBD1	NA	TRBV7-2	TGTGCCAGCAGCGAGACAACAGGGGGCTCATCCGTCCACTTT	CASSETTGGSSVHF
TRBJ1-5	TRBD1	NA	TRBV27	TGTGCCAGCAGTTTATCAGGACAGGGCAATCAGCCCCAGCATTTT	CASSLSGQGNQPQHF
TRBJ1-2	NA	NA	TRBV7-2	TGTGCCAGCAGCTTACGACAGCCGAGCAGCTATGGCTACACCTTC	CASSLRQPSSYGYTF
TRBJ2-3	NA	NA	TRBV5-1	TGCGCCAGCAACACCGCGGGCTCGACAGATACGCAGTATTTT	CASNTAGSTDTQYF
TRBJ1-4	NA	NA	TRBV28	TGTGCCAGCTCACCGTACAGGGCAACTAATGAAAAACTGTTTTTT	CASSPYRATNEKLFF
TRBJ1-3	NA	NA	TRBV19	TGTGCCAGTTACCACGGGGGAGAAGGAAGCACCATATATTTT	CASYHGGEGSTIYF